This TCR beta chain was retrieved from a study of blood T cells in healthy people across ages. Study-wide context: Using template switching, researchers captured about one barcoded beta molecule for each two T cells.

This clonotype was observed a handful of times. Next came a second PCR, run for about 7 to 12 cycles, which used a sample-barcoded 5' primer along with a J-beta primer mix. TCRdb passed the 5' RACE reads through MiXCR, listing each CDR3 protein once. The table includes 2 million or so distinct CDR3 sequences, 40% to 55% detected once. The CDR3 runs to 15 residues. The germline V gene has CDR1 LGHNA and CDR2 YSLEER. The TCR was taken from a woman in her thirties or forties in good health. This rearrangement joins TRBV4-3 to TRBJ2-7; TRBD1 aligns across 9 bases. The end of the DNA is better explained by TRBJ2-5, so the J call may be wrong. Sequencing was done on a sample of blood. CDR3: CASSQEWTGDGTQYF. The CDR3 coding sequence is TGCGCCAGCAGCCAAGAATGGACAGGGGACGGGACCCAGTACTTC.